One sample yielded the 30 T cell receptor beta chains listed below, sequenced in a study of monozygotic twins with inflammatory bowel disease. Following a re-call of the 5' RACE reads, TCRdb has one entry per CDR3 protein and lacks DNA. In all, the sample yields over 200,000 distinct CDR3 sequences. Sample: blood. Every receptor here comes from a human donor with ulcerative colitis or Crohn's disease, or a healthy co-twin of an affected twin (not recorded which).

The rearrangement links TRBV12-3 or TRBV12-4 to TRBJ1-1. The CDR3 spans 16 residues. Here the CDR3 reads CASSSLDTGMNTEAFF.

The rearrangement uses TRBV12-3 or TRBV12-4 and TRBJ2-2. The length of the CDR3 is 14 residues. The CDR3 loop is CASSLWSGAGELFF.

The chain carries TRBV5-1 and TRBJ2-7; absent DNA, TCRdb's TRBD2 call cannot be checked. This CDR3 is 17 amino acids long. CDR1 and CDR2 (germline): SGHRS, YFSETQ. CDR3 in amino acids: CASSLAKSGGTIGEQYF.

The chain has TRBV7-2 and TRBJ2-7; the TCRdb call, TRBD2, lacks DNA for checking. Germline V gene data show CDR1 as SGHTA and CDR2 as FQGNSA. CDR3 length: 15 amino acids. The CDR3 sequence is CASSLLAQPSYEQYF.

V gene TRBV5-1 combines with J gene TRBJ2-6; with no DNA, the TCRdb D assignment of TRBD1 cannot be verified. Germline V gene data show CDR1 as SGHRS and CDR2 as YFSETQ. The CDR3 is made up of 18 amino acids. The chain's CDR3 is CASSLDPQGTAGANVLTF.

CDR3 protein: CSARAPTHFEEQFF. The rearrangement links TRBV20-1 to TRBJ2-1. Germline V gives CDR1 DFQATT, CDR2 SNEGSKA (reference sequence). The CDR3 is 14 amino acids.

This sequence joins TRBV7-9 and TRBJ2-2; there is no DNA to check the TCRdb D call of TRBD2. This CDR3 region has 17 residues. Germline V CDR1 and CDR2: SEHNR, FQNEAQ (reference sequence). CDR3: CASSATSGGPNTGELFF.

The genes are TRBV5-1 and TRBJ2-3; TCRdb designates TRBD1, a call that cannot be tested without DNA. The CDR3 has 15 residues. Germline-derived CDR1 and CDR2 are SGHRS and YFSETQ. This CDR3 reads CASSLQQGRTDTQYF.

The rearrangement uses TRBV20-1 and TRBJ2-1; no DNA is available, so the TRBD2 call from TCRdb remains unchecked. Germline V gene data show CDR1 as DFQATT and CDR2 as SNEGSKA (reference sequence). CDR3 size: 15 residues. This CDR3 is CSAEGGAGGYNEQFF.

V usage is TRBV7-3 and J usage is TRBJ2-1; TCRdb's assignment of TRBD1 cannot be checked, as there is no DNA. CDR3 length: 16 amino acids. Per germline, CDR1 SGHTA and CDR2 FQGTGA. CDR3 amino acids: CASSLNPGTNYNEQFF.

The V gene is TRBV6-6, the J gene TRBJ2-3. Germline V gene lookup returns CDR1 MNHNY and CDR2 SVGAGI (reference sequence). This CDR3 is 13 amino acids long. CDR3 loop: CASSSLGTDTQYF.

The CDR3 is CASSFGASEQYF. The V call is TRBV7-9, the J call TRBJ2-7; the D gene TCRdb calls, TRBD1, cannot be checked with no DNA. The CDR3 is 12 amino acids. Germline values: CDR1 SEHNR, CDR2 FQNEAQ (reference sequence).

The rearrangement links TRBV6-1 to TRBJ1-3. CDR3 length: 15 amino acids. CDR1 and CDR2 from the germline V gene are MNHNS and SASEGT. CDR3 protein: CASLEGGSSGNTIYF.

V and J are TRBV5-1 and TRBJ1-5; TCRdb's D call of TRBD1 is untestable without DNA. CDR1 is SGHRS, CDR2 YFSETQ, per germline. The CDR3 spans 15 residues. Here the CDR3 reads CASSLGQGAYQPQHF.

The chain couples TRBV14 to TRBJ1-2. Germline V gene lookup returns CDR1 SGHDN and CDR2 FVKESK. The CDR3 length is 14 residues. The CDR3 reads CASSPHRANYGYTF.

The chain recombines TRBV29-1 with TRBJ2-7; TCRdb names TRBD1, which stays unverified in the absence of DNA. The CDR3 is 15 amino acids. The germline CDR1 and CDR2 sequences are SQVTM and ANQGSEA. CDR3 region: CSVGVTGGFSYEQYF.

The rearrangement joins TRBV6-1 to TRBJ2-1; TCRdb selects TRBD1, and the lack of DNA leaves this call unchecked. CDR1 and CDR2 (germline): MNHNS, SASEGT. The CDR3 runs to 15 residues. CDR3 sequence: CASRPTGTGDNEQFF.

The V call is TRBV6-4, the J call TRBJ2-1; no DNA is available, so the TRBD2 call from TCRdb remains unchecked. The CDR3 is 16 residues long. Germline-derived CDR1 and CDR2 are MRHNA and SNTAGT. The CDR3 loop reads CASSERTSGRSNEQFF.

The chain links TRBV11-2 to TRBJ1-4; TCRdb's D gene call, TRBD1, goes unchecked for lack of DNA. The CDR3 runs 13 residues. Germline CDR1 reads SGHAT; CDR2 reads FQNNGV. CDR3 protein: CASRGGLGEKLFF.

CDR3 region: CASSFNRGYGEQFF. This chain connects TRBV12-3 or TRBV12-4 to TRBJ2-1; lacking DNA, the TRBD1 call made by TCRdb goes unchecked. CDR3 length: 14 residues.

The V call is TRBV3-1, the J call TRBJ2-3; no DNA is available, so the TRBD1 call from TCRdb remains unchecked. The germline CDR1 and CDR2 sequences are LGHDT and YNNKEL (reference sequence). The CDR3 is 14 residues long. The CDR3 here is CASSQNGGSDTQYF.

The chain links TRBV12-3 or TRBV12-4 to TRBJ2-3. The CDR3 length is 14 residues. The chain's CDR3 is CASRADANGDTQYF.

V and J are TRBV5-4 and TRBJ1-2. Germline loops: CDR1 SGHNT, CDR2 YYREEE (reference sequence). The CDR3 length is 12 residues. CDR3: CASSRDFYGYTF.

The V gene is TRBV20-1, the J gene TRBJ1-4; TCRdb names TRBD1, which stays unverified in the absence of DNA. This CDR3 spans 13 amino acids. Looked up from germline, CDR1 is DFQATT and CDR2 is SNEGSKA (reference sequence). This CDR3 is CSAVDSKNEKLFF.

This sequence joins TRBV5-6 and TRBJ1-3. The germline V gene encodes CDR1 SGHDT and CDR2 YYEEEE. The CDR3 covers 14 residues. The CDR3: CASSLVTPGNTIYF.

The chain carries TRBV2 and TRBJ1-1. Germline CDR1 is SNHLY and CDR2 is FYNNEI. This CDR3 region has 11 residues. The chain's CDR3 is CASIDHLEAFF. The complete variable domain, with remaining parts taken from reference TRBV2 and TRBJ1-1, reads EPEVTQTPSHQVTQMGQEVILRCVPISNHLYFYWYRQILGQKVEFLVSFYNNEISEKSEIFDDQFSVERPDGSNFTLKIRSTKLEDSAMYFCASIDHLEAFFGQGTRLTVV.

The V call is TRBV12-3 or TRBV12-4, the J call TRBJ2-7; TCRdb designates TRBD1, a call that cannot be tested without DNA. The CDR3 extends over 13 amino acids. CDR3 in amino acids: CASSGQGAYEQYF.

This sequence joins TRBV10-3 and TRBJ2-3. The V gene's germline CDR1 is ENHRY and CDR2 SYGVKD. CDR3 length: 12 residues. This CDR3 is CAIGETVRTQYF.

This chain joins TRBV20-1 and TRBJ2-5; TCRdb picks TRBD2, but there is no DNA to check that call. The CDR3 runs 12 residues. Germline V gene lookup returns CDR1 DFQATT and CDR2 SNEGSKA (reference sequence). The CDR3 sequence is CSAIRGRETQYF.

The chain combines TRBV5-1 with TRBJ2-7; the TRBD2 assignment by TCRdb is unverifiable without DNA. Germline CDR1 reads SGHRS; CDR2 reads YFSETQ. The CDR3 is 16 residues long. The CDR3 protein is CASSGTTGTGSYEQYF.